This is a list of T cell receptor beta chains from one sample in a study of T cell responses to AZD1222 COVID-19 vaccine. Repertoires were generated with immunoSEQ multiplex PCR, while TCRdb's copy carries only in-frame clones and drops some. The sample includes about 150,000 clones, roughly 89% seen only once; the top ten take 5%. The sequences come from peripheral blood, collected on day 0 of AZD1222 vaccination. These receptors originate from an adult in good health. CDR3s include the opening cysteine and the closing phenylalanine or tryptophan. Each record gives: V gene, D gene, CDR3 protein. A D gene is named only where the DNA matches it firmly.

TRBV28 | TRBD1 | CASSLRDRGLAKNIQYF
TRBV5-5 | TRBD1 | CASSQGQVATNEKLFF
TRBV6-1 | . | CASSEAGHGEVGGTNEKLFF
TRBV5-1 | . | CASSTYRDTSYNEQFF
TRBV2 | . | CASSGTGELFF
TRBV11-1 | . | CASSRTAGNTIYF
TRBV12-3/TRBV12-4 | . | CASSSVLLREQYF
TRBV30 | . | CAWRVRGRTEAFF
TRBV6-1 | TRBD1 | CASSEGPGQGAYEQYF
TRBV7-9 | . | CASSSPTGPNTGELFF
TRBV11-2 | TRBD2 | CASSLVWGRAGGRNEQFF
TRBV24-1 | TRBD2 | CATSAGGAVGELFF
TRBV7-9 | . | CASSSTTGTQFF
TRBV5-6 | . | CASSWAWTPGNQPQHF
TRBV10-3 | TRBD2 | CAISEGSGRVPETQYF
TRBV11-2 | . | CASSTQGNTEAFF
TRBV6-6 | TRBD1 | CASSPTRTGSRYQPQHF
TRBV28 | . | CASSPHYGYTF
TRBV27 | . | CASRGGSSGANVLTF
TRBV7-9 | . | CASSLSRKSEAFF
TRBV27 | TRBD1 | CASSLWGQGGTEAFF
TRBV9 | TRBD1 | CASSVNPRGGNEKLFF
TRBV28 | . | CASSFTSGNTIYF
TRBV18 | . | CASSPRLDHEQYF
TRBV5-6 | . | CASSPTGGTPYEQYF
TRBV28 | . | CASSAVREEQYF
TRBV7-9 | . | CASSEVGSYNEQFF
TRBV9 | TRBD1 | CASSVGWDSSLAKNIQYF
TRBV7-9 | TRBD1 | CASSSGTGVYEQYF
TRBV4-3 | . | CASSQGSRPDGYTF
TRBV19 | TRBD2 | CASSIQVASGRALDTQYF
TRBV7-2 | TRBD2 | CASSSQGGDTGELFF
TRBV5-1 | TRBD1 | CASSAGQGAPDTQYF
TRBV28 | TRBD1 | CASSRGQLRETQYF
TRBV10-3 | TRBD2 | CAISELGGSYEQYF
TRBV28 | TRBD2 | CASSAGNSGTSIYEQYF
TRBV4-3 | TRBD1 | CASSQGPTGAVGTQYF
TRBV18 | . | CASSPGVNYGYTF
TRBV6-7 | . | CASMMTASSKNIQYF
TRBV15 | . | CATTPGGNYNSPLHF
TRBV6-2/TRBV6-3 | . | CASSYVIPRDSNQPQHF
TRBV2 | . | CASSEDTAGNQPQHF
TRBV5-8 | . | CASSLERGFDYGYTF
TRBV18 | . | CASSTTSETQYF
TRBV27 | . | CASSPAGQFYEQYF
TRBV28 | TRBD2 | CASSPGGPGTSGRLGYNEQFF
TRBV2 | . | CASHGTITSPLHF
TRBV24-1 | TRBD1 | CATSDRQGVADTQYF
TRBV24-1 | . | CATSEAGQRNGELFF
TRBV7-9 | TRBD1 | CASVTGGRSAYNEQFF
TRBV6-2/TRBV6-3 | TRBD1 | CASSSPRQGRDTQYF
TRBV11-1 | . | CASSPRGSIVYEQYF
TRBV21-1 | . | CASSKVNGTGVFGTEAFF
TRBV6-4 | TRBD2 | CASSDSQTGREVGEQFF
TRBV6-5 | . | CASSYGPDTQYF
TRBV6-2/TRBV6-3 | . | CASSSWPREGAFF
TRBV24-1 | . | CATSDPGVPYEQYF
TRBV6-5 | TRBD1 | CASSRDRGPVEGYTF
TRBV3-1/TRBV3-2 | . | CASSQAGKPEAFF
TRBV7-2 | TRBD2 | CASSSLAGAGEQFF